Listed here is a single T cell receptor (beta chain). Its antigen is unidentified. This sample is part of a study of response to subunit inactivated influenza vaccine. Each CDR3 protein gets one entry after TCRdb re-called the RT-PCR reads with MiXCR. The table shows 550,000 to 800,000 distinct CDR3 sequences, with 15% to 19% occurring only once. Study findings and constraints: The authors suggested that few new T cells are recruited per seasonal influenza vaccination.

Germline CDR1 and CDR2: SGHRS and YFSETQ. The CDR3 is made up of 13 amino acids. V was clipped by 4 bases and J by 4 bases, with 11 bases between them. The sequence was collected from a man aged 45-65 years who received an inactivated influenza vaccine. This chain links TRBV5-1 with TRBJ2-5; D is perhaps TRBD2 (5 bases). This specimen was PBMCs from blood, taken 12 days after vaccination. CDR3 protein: CASSPEGVETQYF. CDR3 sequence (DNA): TGCGCCAGCAGCCCCGAGGGCGTAGAGACCCAGTACTTC.